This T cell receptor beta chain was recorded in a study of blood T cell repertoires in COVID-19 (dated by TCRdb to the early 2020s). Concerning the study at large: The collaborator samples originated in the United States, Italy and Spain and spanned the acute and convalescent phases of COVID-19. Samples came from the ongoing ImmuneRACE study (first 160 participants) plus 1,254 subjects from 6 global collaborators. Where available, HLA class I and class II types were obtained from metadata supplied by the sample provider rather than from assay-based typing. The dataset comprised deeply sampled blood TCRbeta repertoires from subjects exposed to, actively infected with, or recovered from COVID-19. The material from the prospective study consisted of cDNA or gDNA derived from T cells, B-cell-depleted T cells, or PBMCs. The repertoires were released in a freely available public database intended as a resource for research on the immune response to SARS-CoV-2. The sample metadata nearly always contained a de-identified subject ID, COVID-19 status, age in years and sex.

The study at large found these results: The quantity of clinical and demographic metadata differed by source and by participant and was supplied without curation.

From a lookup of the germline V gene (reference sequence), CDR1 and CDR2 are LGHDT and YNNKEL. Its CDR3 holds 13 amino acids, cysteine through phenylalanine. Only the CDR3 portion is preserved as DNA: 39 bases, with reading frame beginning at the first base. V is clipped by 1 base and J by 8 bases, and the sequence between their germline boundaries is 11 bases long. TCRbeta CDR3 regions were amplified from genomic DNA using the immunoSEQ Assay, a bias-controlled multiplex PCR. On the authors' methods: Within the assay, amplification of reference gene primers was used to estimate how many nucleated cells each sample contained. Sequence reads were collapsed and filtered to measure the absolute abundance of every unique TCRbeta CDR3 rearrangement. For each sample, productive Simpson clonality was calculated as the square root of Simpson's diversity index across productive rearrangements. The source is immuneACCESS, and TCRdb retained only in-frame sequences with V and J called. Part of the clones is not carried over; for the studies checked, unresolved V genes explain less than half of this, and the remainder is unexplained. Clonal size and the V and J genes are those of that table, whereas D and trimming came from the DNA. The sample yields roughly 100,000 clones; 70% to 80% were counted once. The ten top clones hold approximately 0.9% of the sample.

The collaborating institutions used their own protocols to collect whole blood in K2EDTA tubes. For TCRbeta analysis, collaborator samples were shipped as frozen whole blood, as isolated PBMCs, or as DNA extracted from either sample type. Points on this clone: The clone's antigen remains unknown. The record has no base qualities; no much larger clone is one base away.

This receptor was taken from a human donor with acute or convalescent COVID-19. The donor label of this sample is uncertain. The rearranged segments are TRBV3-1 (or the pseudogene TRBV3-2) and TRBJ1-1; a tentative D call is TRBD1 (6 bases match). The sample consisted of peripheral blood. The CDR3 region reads CASSQVGTTEAFF. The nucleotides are TGTGCCAGCAGCCAAGTAGGGACAACCGAAGCTTTCTTT.